The rows below give T cell receptor beta chains drawn from one sample of a study of vaccination and CD4 T cells after COVID-19. Antigen specificity for these receptors is unknown. TCRdb itself ran the PCR reads through MiXCR, one entry per CDR3 protein. The sample holds around 19,000 distinct CDR3 sequences, roughly 47% seen once. The sequenced sample was CD4+ T cells from blood, cultured in vitro. The receptor source for this set is a human donor who had recovered from COVID-19. Both conserved end residues are part of each CDR3. A D gene is named only where the DNA matches it firmly. The size of a clone is reported for some rows only, either as once, few or many, or as a class for expanded clones.

-	-	TRBV5-1	TRBJ1-6	TGCGCCAGCGCCCGGGCAGGGGCTTATAATTCACCCCTCCACTTT	CASARAGAYNSPLHF
-	TRBD1	TRBV7-6	TRBJ2-7	TGTGCCAGCAGCCCCTCCCGGACAGGGGCGGGGGAGCAGTACTTC	CASSPSRTGAGEQYF
-	TRBD1	TRBV30	TRBJ1-1	TGTGCCTGGAGTGACCGACAGGGGAAGAACACTGAAGCTTTCTTT	CAWSDRQGKNTEAFF
-	TRBD2	TRBV2	TRBJ2-1	TGTGCCAGCAGTGTAGCGAGCGGGGGCGCCCAGCAGTTCTTC	CASSVASGGAQQFF
-	-	TRBV6-1	TRBJ2-5	TGTGCCAGCAGTGAAGGCTGGGGCGGGGAGACCCAGTACTTC	CASSEGWGGETQYF
-	-	TRBV20-1	TRBJ2-3	TGCAGTGCTAGAGATCTAGCTAGGGCCACAGATACGCAGTATTTT	CSARDLARATDTQYF
few	-	TRBV7-9	TRBJ1-1	TGTGCCAGCAGCCCCGGTAGCGGTATGAACACTGAAGCTTTCTTT	CASSPGSGMNTEAFF
-	-	TRBV12-3/TRBV12-4	TRBJ1-2	TGTGCCAGCAGTTTAGCCCCTGTTGGCTATGGCTACACCTTC	CASSLAPVGYGYTF
few	-	TRBV7-9	TRBJ1-6	TGTGCCAGCAGCTCGGGGAGGGGCTCCTATAATTCACCCCTCCACTTT	CASSSGRGSYNSPLHF
-	-	TRBV6-1	TRBJ2-7	TGTGCCAGCAGTGCTTACCGGGTACAATCCTCCGAGCAGTACTTC	CASSAYRVQSSEQYF
-	-	TRBV7-2	TRBJ2-3	TGTGCCAGCAGGGAACAGAGCACAGATACGCAGTATTTT	CASREQSTDTQYF
-	-	TRBV7-2	TRBJ2-1	TGTGCCAGCAGCTTATCTTCGACACTATTGGTAACTACTTTGGAGCAGTTCTTC	CASSLSSTLLVTTLEQFF
-	-	TRBV7-2	TRBJ1-2	TGTGCCAGCAGCGAAGGACAGCGCTATGGCTACACCTTC	CASSEGQRYGYTF
-	-	TRBV10-3	TRBJ1-1	TGTGCCATCAGTGGGACGAACGGTGAGAATGAAGCTTTCTTT	CAISGTNGENEAFF
-	-	TRBV19	TRBJ2-5	TGTGCCAGTAGTAAGGGGCAGGGAGAGACCCAGTACTTC	CASSKGQGETQYF
-	-	TRBV6-1	TRBJ2-3	TGTGCCAGCAGTGATTCCCACACGACAGGATCGAGCACAGATACGCAGTATTTT	CASSDSHTTGSSTDTQYF
few	-	TRBV20-1	TRBJ2-1	TGCAGTGCTAGGGGCTGGCGACTAGGGAACAATGAGCAGTTCTTC	CSARGWRLGNNEQFF
few	-	TRBV7-9	TRBJ1-2	TGTGCCAGCAGCTTATTCGTGGAACCATCCTATGGCTACACCTTC	CASSLFVEPSYGYTF
-	TRBD1	TRBV30	TRBJ1-6	TGTGCCTGGAGGGGGGACAGGGGTCTGGGATCCGAACCCCTCCACTTT	CAWRGDRGLGSEPLHF
few	TRBD1	TRBV12-3/TRBV12-4	TRBJ1-6	TGTGCCAGCAGTGGGGACAGGGGATATTCACCCCTCCACTTT	CASSGDRGYSPLHF
-	-	TRBV20-1	TRBJ2-7	TGCAGTGCTAGAGACGGCTCCGTCCCTACTTACGAGCAGTACTTC	CSARDGSVPTYEQYF
-	-	TRBV2	TRBJ2-7	TGTGCCAGCACGAGGAACGAGCAGTACTTC	CASTRNEQYF
few	TRBD2	TRBV10-1	TRBJ2-3	TGCGCCAGCAGTGGACTAGCGGGGTTGGATACGCAGTATTTT	CASSGLAGLDTQYF
few	-	TRBV24-1	TRBJ2-1	TGTGCCACCAGTGATGCCGCAGCGGACAACAATGAGCAGTTCTTC	CATSDAAADNNEQFF
-	TRBD2	TRBV27	TRBJ2-1	TGTGCCAGCAGTTCGGAGCGGGGCAATGAGCAGTTCTTC	CASSSERGNEQFF
-	-	TRBV7-6	TRBJ2-2	TGTGCCAGCAGCTTAGCCCCAGGGGGGGGGGCCGCCGGGGAGCTGTTTTTT	CASSLAPGGGAAGELFF
-	-	TRBV28	TRBJ1-2	TGTGCCAGCAGTTTGAGCACCTTGAGCCTTGGTGGCAGTACCGTTACTAACTATGGCTACACCTTC	CASSLSTLSLGGSTVTNYGYTF
-	-	TRBV7-3	TRBJ1-2	TGTGCCAGCAGCTTAACTCGTGAGGGGTTCTATGGCTACACCTTC	CASSLTREGFYGYTF